These 4 T cell receptor beta chains were all obtained from the same sample, sequenced in a study of T cell responses to AZD1222 COVID-19 vaccine. Generated by immunoSEQ multiplex PCR, the TCRdb table keeps only in-frame clones and is missing some. This sample yields 90,000 or so clones, of which about nine tenths are seen a single time; under 5.5% belongs to the top ten. The material was peripheral blood, obtained 28 days after the second AZD1222 dose. The receptors originated from an adult who received the AZD1222 COVID-19 vaccine.

This chain joins TRBV7-6 and TRBJ2-6, with D perhaps TRBD1 (6 bases). The ends were cut back, 5 bases at V and 1 base at J, with 9 bases in the middle. Germline V gene sequence: CDR1 SGHVS, CDR2 FNYEAQ. The CDR3 has 15 residues. The CDR3 reads CASSLGASGANVLTF. The CDR3 nucleotides are TGTGCCAGCAGCCTGGGGGCGTCTGGGGCCAACGTCCTGACTTTC.

The rearrangement links TRBV19 to TRBJ2-1; D might be TRBD2 (6 bases). Germline-derived CDR1 and CDR2 are LNHDA and SQIVND (reference sequence). The V end lost 1 base, the J end lost 5 bases, and 12 bases lay between the germline ends. This CDR3 is built from 15 residues. The CDR3 DNA is TGTGCCAGTAGTATAGTAGTGGGACTCGACAATGAGCAGTTCTTC. Protein: CASSIVVGLDNEQFF. Full variable domain (outside the CDR3, taken from reference TRBV19 and TRBJ2-1): DGGITQSPKYLFRKEGQNVTLSCEQNLNHDAMYWYRQDPGQGLRLIYYSQIVNDFQKGDIAEGYSVSREKKESFPLTVTSAQKNPTAFYLCASSIVVGLDNEQFFGPGTRLTVL.

V and J are TRBV19 and TRBJ2-3, with a possible D match to TRBD2 (5 bases). The CDR3 has 15 amino acids. Between the trimmed V and J ends, which lost 4 bases and 1 base, there was a span of 12 bases. CDR1 and CDR2 (germline): LNHDA, SQIVND (reference sequence). The CDR3 DNA is TGTGCCAGTAGTAGTCGGGAACTGGGCACAGATACGCAGTATTTT. It specifies CASSSRELGTDTQYF.

The J gene is TRBJ2-2, the V gene TRBV9; 8 bases line up with TRBD2. Germline CDR1 and CDR2: SGDLS and YYNGEE. Trimming removed 0 bases from V and 7 bases from J; junction bases left unmatched: 8. This CDR3 region has 16 residues. The CDR3 here is CASSVGGGLTYGELFF. The DNA of the CDR3 is TGTGCCAGCAGCGTAGGCGGGGGGCTCACCTACGGGGAGCTGTTTTTT.